The present TCR beta chain was sequenced within a study of Ad26.COV2.S vaccination and SARS-CoV-2 variants. Overall study context: Dosing was one shot or two shots 56 days apart. Study results and caveats: TCR breadth and depth analyses may have underestimated total T cell responses.

Trimming stripped 3 bases from V and 3 bases from J, with 11 bases between. The germline V gene encodes CDR1 GTSNPN and CDR2 SVGIG (reference sequence). The CDR3 loop spans 13 amino acids. Treatment reported: roughly 20 received Ad26.COV2.S at low or high dose, single or two shots; several received placebo; per-sample allocation not given. Collection of the samples took place on day 63 after the first injection of vaccine or placebo. Only in-frame clones appear in the TCRdb table, and some are missing; sequencing was by immunoSEQ multiplex PCR. This table holds 350,000 to 500,000 clones, roughly 90% found once. As concerns this clone: Its antigen is unidentified.

The V call is TRBV30, the J call TRBJ2-5; D is possibly TRBD1 or TRBD2 (6 bases each). This clonotype originated in a person between 18 and 65 years old who received the Ad26.COV2.S COVID-19 vaccine or a placebo. This material consisted of peripheral blood, taken in a trial of Ad26.COV2.S vaccine versus placebo. CDR3 sequence reads: CAWSGGREETQYF. In DNA form, the CDR3 reads TGTGCCTGGAGCGGGGGCAGAGAAGAGACCCAGTACTTC.